The 22 T cell receptor beta chains below come from one sample, sequenced in a study of T cells in Graves' hyperthyroidism and ophthalmopathy. What was amplified from RNA transcripts were TCR beta CDR3 regions. The TCR CDR3 first-round RT-PCR relied on the HTBI primer set. TCRdb called the multiplex PCR reads again in MiXCR, with one record for every CDR3 protein. The sample carries roughly 750,000 distinct CDR3 sequences, about 17% recorded once. Sequencing input: blood. The receptors were gathered from a young man with Graves' hyperthyroidism.

This clonotype was found a few times. The J gene is TRBJ2-2, the V gene TRBV4-1; D is perhaps TRBD1 (6 bases). In germline, CDR1 is MGHRA, CDR2 YSYEKL. V dropped 8 bases and J dropped 1 base, with 14 bases sitting between them. The CDR3 loop spans 15 amino acids. This CDR3 reads CASSDADRNTGELFF. The DNA for the CDR3 is TGCGCCAGCTCGGATGCGGACAGGAACACCGGGGAGCTGTTTTTT.

The sample holds many counts of this clonotype. The chain couples TRBV30 to TRBJ1-5; TRBD1 agrees at 7 bases. J lost 4 bases, V lost 0 bases, and 6 bases had no gene match. The CDR3 spans 15 residues. Germline V gene lookup returns CDR1 GTSNPN and CDR2 SVGIG (reference sequence). The CDR3 nucleotides are TGTGCCTGGAGTGTACCGGCAGGGGGGAATCAGCCCCAGCATTTT. This encodes CAWSVPAGGNQPQHF.

The chain carries TRBV7-9 and TRBJ1-1; D not certain. CDR1 is SEHNR, CDR2 FQNEAQ, per germline (reference sequence). The CDR3 covers 14 residues. V lost 4 bases and J 4 bases, leaving 13 bases between the germline ends. In nucleotides, the CDR3 is TGTGCCAGCAGCTCAAGTATTGGAGCCACTGAAGCTTTCTTT. Translated, it gives CASSSSIGATEAFF.

The sample holds many counts of this clonotype. The chain recombines TRBV12-3 or TRBV12-4 with TRBJ2-1; 8 bases agree with TRBD1. With 3 bases clipped from V and 1 base from J, the junction kept 2 bases outside the gene matches. The CDR3 consists of 15 residues. CDR3 residues: CASSFDRGSYNEQFF. For the CDR3, the DNA is TGTGCCAGCAGTTTTGACAGGGGATCCTACAATGAGCAGTTCTTC.

The rearrangement uses TRBV28 and TRBJ1-1; 11 bases agree with TRBD1. Unmatched junction bases numbered 1, after V lost 9 bases and J lost 4 bases. Per germline, CDR1 MDHEN and CDR2 SYDVKM. The CDR3 length is 12 residues. CDR3: CASGTGGTEAFF. Written as DNA, the CDR3 is TGTGCCAGTGGGACAGGGGGCACTGAAGCTTTCTTT.

The CDR3 reads CASSQDADREQYF. As DNA, the CDR3 is TGCGCCAGCAGCCAAGATGCTGATAGGGAGCAGTACTTC. J is TRBJ2-7 and V is TRBV4-3; D gene uncertain. This CDR3 is built from 13 residues. In germline, CDR1 is LGHNA, CDR2 YSLEER. V was shortened by 0 bases and J by 7 bases, with 10 bases between the two germline ends.

At least ten counts were recorded for this clonotype. The chain is built from TRBV20-1 and TRBJ1-5, with a possible D match to TRBD1 (5 bases). Germline V gene data show CDR1 as DFQATT and CDR2 as SNEGSKA (reference sequence). The CDR3 contains 14 residues. V lost 3 bases and J 1 base, leaving 10 bases between the germline ends. This CDR3 reads CSARSRASNQPQHF. Written as DNA, the CDR3 is TGCAGTGCTAGGTCCAGGGCGAGCAATCAGCCCCAGCATTTT.

J is TRBJ2-7 and V is TRBV5-1, with D possibly being TRBD2 (6 bases). CDR3 length: 15 amino acids. The germline V gene has CDR1 SGHRS and CDR2 YFSETQ. Trimming stripped 0 bases from V and 0 bases from J, with 10 bases between. In nucleotides, the CDR3 is TGCGCCAGCAGCTTGGGCGGGCGGGGCTCCTACGAGCAGTACTTC. Its translation: CASSLGGRGSYEQYF.

The J gene is TRBJ2-5, the V gene TRBV9; 11 positions match TRBD1. This CDR3 is built from 16 residues. Trimming at V came to 0 bases and at J to 2 bases, leaving 3 bases not matched to a gene. CDR1 SGDLS and CDR2 YYNGEE come from the germline V gene. The CDR3 DNA reads as TGTGCCAGCAGCGTAGGAGGGACAGGGGGTCAAGAGACCCAGTACTTC. It translates to CASSVGGTGGQETQYF.

This clonotype was seen ten or more times. The chain uses TRBV7-2 and TRBJ2-2; D possibly corresponds to TRBD1 (5 bases). The CDR3 is 14 amino acids. The germline V and J ends were trimmed by 5 bases and 3 bases, with 10 bases remaining between them. Germline V gives CDR1 SGHTA, CDR2 FQGNSA. CDR3 bases: TGTGCCAGCAGCGCCGTCAGGGACACCGGGGAGCTGTTTTTT. Protein sequence: CASSAVRDTGELFF.

This clonotype was observed a handful of times. V gene TRBV7-9 combines with J gene TRBJ2-3, with 11 bases that match TRBD2. The CDR3 is 17 residues long. V shed 3 bases, J shed 0 bases, and the junction held 5 bases outside the gene matches. CDR1 and CDR2 (germline): SEHNR, FQNEAQ (reference sequence). The CDR3 sequence is CASSLTTSGESTDTQYF. In nucleotides, the CDR3 is TGTGCCAGCAGCTTGACGACTAGCGGGGAAAGCACAGATACGCAGTATTTT.

This clonotype was counted a few times. J is TRBJ2-6 and V is TRBV20-1; D unresolved. The germline gives CDR1 DFQATT, CDR2 SNEGSKA (reference sequence). Trimming took off 0 bases at V and 0 bases at J, with 15 bases between the two ends. The CDR3 covers 18 residues. For the CDR3, the DNA is TGCAGTGCTAGAGATGATGGCAGGAAGAGCTCTGGGGCCAACGTCCTGACTTTC. Translation gives CSARDDGRKSSGANVLTF.

V and J are TRBV6-1 and TRBJ2-1; the match to TRBD2 covers 10 bases. The V segment lost 7 bases and the J segment 4 bases; nucleotides outside the gene matches: 7. The CDR3 has 15 amino acids. Germline CDR1 and CDR2: MNHNS and SASEGT. CDR3 sequence (DNA): TGTGCCAGCACTACCCAGGGACTAGCGTACAATGAGCAGTTCTTC. Translation gives CASTTQGLAYNEQFF.

Only a few counts were recorded for this clonotype. The chain uses TRBV4-3 and TRBJ1-3; D might be TRBD1 (6 bases). CDR1 is LGHNA, CDR2 YSLEER, per germline. CDR3 length equals 16 residues. The V end lost 3 bases, the J end lost 0 bases, and 12 bases lay between the germline ends. Written as DNA, the CDR3 is TGCGCCAGCAGCCACGTAAGGACAGTCTCTGGAAACACCATATATTTT. This translates into CASSHVRTVSGNTIYF.

This clonotype was observed a handful of times. The chain employs TRBV20-1 and TRBJ2-1; 9 positions agree with TRBD2. Germline CDR1 is DFQATT and CDR2 is SNEGSKA (reference sequence). Unmatched junction bases numbered 10, after V lost 5 bases and J lost 8 bases. The CDR3 extends over 14 amino acids. The CDR3 region is CSAHIGTSWDEQFF. In nucleotides, the CDR3 is TGCAGTGCTCATATCGGGACTAGCTGGGATGAGCAGTTCTTC.

This clonotype was seen repeatedly, ten times or more. The CDR3 DNA is TGTGCCACCAGCAGAGTTGAGAGCCCACTTGATGAGCAGTTCTTC. The encoded protein is CATSRVESPLDEQFF. This chain joins TRBV15 and TRBJ2-1; D is uncertain. The CDR3 loop spans 15 amino acids. Per the germline V gene, CDR1 is LNHNV and CDR2 is YYDKDF (reference sequence). The V end was cut by 1 base, the J end by 8 bases, with 15 bases between.

The chain couples TRBV4-1 to TRBJ2-7; 8 positions match TRBD2. Germline V gene sequence: CDR1 MGHRA, CDR2 YSYEKL. This CDR3 has 16 residues. J was trimmed by 0 bases and V by 1 base; bases with no gene match: 5. CDR3 nucleotides: TGCGCCAGCAGCCAAGTCTGTGGGACTAGCTCCTACGAGCAGTACTTC. It translates to CASSQVCGTSSYEQYF.

The chain uses TRBV6-1 and TRBJ1-1, with D perhaps TRBD1 (6 bases). Trimming stripped 2 bases from V and 1 base from J, with 17 bases between. The CDR3 consists of 17 residues. Germline lookup yields CDR1 MNHNS and CDR2 SASEGT. The CDR3 loop is CASSELWGQMGNTEAFF. CDR3 bases: TGTGCCAGCAGTGAACTTTGGGGGCAAATGGGGAACACTGAAGCTTTCTTT.

About this clonotype: A read error may explain this, as a much larger clone is one base away. V usage is TRBV9 and J usage is TRBJ1-5; the match to TRBD1 covers 7 bases. The V gene's germline CDR1 is SGDLS and CDR2 YYNGEE. The CDR3 runs to 14 residues. J gave up 9 bases and V 4 bases, and 10 bases lay outside the gene matches. The CDR3 nucleotides read TGTGCCAGCAGCCGACAGGGTACCGATCGGCCCCAGCATTTT. It translates to CASSRQGTDRPQHF. Filled out from reference TRBV9 and TRBJ1-5, the complete variable domain reads DSGVTQTPKHLITATGQRVTLRCSPRSGDLSVYWYQQSLDQGLQFLIQYYNGEERAKGNILERFSAQQFPDLHSELNLSSLELGDSALYFCASSRQGTDRPQHFGDGTRLSIL.

This clonotype was observed a handful of times. This chain uses TRBV4-1 with TRBJ2-1, with TRBD2 identical over 11 bases. The ends lost 4 bases at V and 7 bases at J; junction bases unmatched: 21. CDR1 is MGHRA, CDR2 YSYEKL, per germline. The CDR3 has 20 amino acids. In DNA form, the CDR3 reads TGCGCCAGCAGCCGACATTCCGGGACTAGCGGAGCCAGGGGGGGAAATGAGCAGTTCTTC. Protein product: CASSRHSGTSGARGGNEQFF.

This clonotype was seen at least ten times. The chain is built from TRBV27 and TRBJ2-7, with D possibly being TRBD1 or TRBD2 (5 bases each). The CDR3 totals 14 residues. Trimming removed 5 bases from V and 3 bases from J, with 14 bases in between. Germline-derived CDR1 and CDR2 are MNHEY and SMNVEV (reference sequence). CDR3 in DNA: TGTGCCAGCAGTCTCCGGGACGGAGACTACGAGCAGTACTTC. Translating it yields CASSLRDGDYEQYF.

V gene TRBV20-1 combines with J gene TRBJ2-1, with 11 bases aligning to TRBD2. Trimming took 6 bases from V and 4 from J; bases not matched to a gene: 8. Germline V CDR1 and CDR2: DFQATT, SNEGSKA (reference sequence). The CDR3 is 15 residues long. The CDR3 is CSANSGRAQYNEQFF. In DNA, the CDR3 is TGCAGTGCCAATAGCGGGAGGGCCCAGTACAATGAGCAGTTCTTC.